The text below deals with one T cell receptor (beta chain). The source of the sample is a study of blood T cell repertoires in COVID-19. Study-level information: In each case, the material was cDNA or gDNA derived from T cells, B-cell-depleted T cells, or PBMCs.

Per the authors' pipeline: Reference gene primer amplification in the assay estimated nucleated cell counts. Here immunoSEQ multiplex PCR was the method, and the copy in TCRdb shows in-frame clones only, minus some. V and J calls and clone size are given by that table; D and trimming were obtained from the DNA. The sample has approximately 350,000 clones, under 85% seen once. The TCR was taken from a woman between 50 and 59 years old who had recovered from COVID-19. The sequenced material came from PBMCs or T cells enriched from blood (not recorded which).

The CDR3 bases are TGTGCCAGCAGCTTAACTCATCGGGATACGCAGTATTTT. Protein sequence: CASSLTHRDTQYF. This chain links TRBV7-3 with TRBJ2-3; D unclear. CDR1 is SGHTA, CDR2 FQGTGA, per germline. The V gene lost 0 bases and the J gene lost 6 bases, with 7 bases spanning the gap. The CDR3 contains 13 residues.